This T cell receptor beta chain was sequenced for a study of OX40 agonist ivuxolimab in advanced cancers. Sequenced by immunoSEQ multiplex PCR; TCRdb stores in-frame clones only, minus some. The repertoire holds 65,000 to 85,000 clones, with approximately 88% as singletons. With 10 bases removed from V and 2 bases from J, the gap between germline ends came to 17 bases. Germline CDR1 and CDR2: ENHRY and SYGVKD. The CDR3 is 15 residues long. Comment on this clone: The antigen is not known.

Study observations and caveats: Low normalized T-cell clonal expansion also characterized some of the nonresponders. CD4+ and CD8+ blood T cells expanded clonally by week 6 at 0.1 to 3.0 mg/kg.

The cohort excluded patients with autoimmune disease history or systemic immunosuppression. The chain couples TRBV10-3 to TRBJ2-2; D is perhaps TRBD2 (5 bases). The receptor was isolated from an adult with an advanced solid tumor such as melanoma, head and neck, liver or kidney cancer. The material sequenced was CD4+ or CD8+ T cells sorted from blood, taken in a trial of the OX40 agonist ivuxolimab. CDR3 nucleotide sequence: TGTGCCACAACCTTGGAGGACTCAAACACCGGGGAGCTGTTTTTT. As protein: CATTLEDSNTGELFF.